This T cell receptor beta chain comes out of a study of graft-versus-host responses after intestinal transplantation. Study details: Recipients obtained multivisceral, liver-intestinal, or isolated intestinal transplants. Induction using anti-thymocyte globulin, followed by tacrolimus and steroids for roughly 3 years, was given to all recipients. Whole-study findings and limits: Early declines in HvG clones that occurred post-transplant were associated with peak circulating GvH clone levels. Some GvH clones were seen earlier in gut or blood, suggesting intestinal origin.

Measured with immunoSEQ multiplex PCR; TCRdb has only the in-frame clones, and not every one. The data show roughly 120,000 clones, 80% to 95% seen once. Comments on this clone: Its antigen is unidentified.

V lost 2 bases to trimming and J lost 4 bases; unmatched junction nucleotides: 8. This CDR3 spans 17 amino acids. CDR1 and CDR2 (germline): SGHTA, FQGNSA. This receptor was obtained from a human donor who received an intestinal transplant. V gene TRBV7-2 combines with J gene TRBJ2-2; 9 positions match TRBD2. The source material was unstimulated CD4+ T cells sorted from spleen or lymph node cells, sampled before intestinal transplant. CDR3 nucleotides: TGTGCCAGCAGCTTATCTAGCGGGACGGAGGGCACCGGGGAGCTGTTTTTT. Encoded protein: CASSLSSGTEGTGELFF.